This T cell receptor beta chain stems from a study of blood T cell repertoires in COVID-19. About the study: Whether acute or convalescent, the COVID-19 samples came from the United States, Italy and Spain. T cells, B-cell-depleted T cells, or PBMCs provided the cDNA or gDNA that served as material.

The V end lost 0 bases, the J end lost 3 bases, and 12 bases lay between the germline ends. Germline values: CDR1 SGHRS, CDR2 YFSETQ. CDR3 length equals 15 residues. In the authors' workflow: Quantification of nucleated cells was approximated via reference gene primer amplification. The assay was immunoSEQ multiplex PCR, and TCRdb's table has in-frame clones only and misses some. The D gene and trimming were derived from the DNA, and the V and J assignments and clone size from that table. The repertoire includes some 100,000 clones, about 86% of them detected once, and 7% to 8.5% sits in the top ten. In its sample, this clone was seen once.

The sample consisted of peripheral blood. The rearrangement links TRBV5-1 to TRBJ1-1; D gene unclear. This clonotype was obtained from a woman in her 70s with acute or convalescent COVID-19. The CDR3 loop reads CASSLAWNSHTEAFF. The CDR3 bases are TGCGCCAGCAGCTTGGCCTGGAACAGCCACACTGAAGCTTTCTTT.